A selection of T cell receptor beta chains follows, all from one sample in a study of neoadjuvant nivolumab and ipilimumab in lung cancer. Data came from immunoSEQ multiplex PCR; TCRdb stores just in-frame clones and leaves some out. The table has tens of thousands of clones, around 89% seen once. The source was blood, collected before neoadjuvant nivolumab, alone or with ipilimumab. The receptors originated from an adult with non-small cell lung cancer. Some clones in this sample may be carry-over from other donors' samples. Each CDR3 is given with its conserved first and last residue. D genes are given only for firm matches. The size field is filled for only some rows; it gives once, few, many or a size class.

D: NA; J: TRBJ1-2; V: TRBV5-1; size: NA; DNA: TGCGCCAGCAGGGGAGGACAGCAAGCGACCTTC; CDR3: CASRGGQQATF
D: NA; J: TRBJ2-2; V: TRBV10-3; size: NA; DNA: TGTGCCATCAGCCTTGGACAGCAGAACACCGGGGAGCTGTTTTTT; CDR3: CAISLGQQNTGELFF
D: NA; J: TRBJ1-2; V: TRBV7-9; size: few; DNA: TGTGCCAGCAGCCCTTCCTTCAGGGGTGCCCTCGGATGGTATGGCTACACCTTC; CDR3: CASSPSFRGALGWYGYTF
D: NA; J: TRBJ2-6; V: TRBV9; size: NA; DNA: TGTGCCAGCAGCGCGCAGGGCTCTGGGGCCAACGTCCTGACTTTC; CDR3: CASSAQGSGANVLTF
D: TRBD2; J: TRBJ2-3; V: TRBV7-2; size: NA; DNA: TGCACTAGCGGGAGTCGGACAGATACGCAGTATTTT; CDR3: CTSGSRTDTQYF
D: NA; J: TRBJ2-7; V: TRBV4-1; size: once; DNA: TGCGCCAGCAGCCAAGATCGGGAGTTTTATTTCTACGAGCAGTACTTC; CDR3: CASSQDREFYFYEQYF
D: TRBD2; J: TRBJ2-5; V: TRBV5-4; size: NA; DNA: TGTGCCAGCAGCTTGGGTGGAGCGGGAGGGATAGGGGAGACCCAGTACTTC; CDR3: CASSLGGAGGIGETQYF
D: NA; J: TRBJ2-3; V: TRBV7-3; size: NA; DNA: TGTGCCAGCAGCTTAACGCCGCGGGATACGCAGTATTTT; CDR3: CASSLTPRDTQYF
D: NA; J: TRBJ1-1; V: TRBV5-1; size: NA; DNA: TGCGCCAGCAGCTTATTGGGGGGGATCAACACTGAAGCTTTCTTT; CDR3: CASSLLGGINTEAFF
D: NA; J: TRBJ1-2; V: TRBV2; size: NA; DNA: TGTGCCAGCAGTGAGAGGGGCAACTATGGCTACACCTTC; CDR3: CASSERGNYGYTF
D: TRBD2; J: TRBJ2-3; V: TRBV9; size: NA; DNA: TGTGCCAGCAGCGTAGCGGCTAGCGGACCCACAGATACGCAGTATTTT; CDR3: CASSVAASGPTDTQYF
D: NA; J: TRBJ2-5; V: TRBV9; size: once; DNA: TGTGCCAGCAGCGTAGGGGCAGGGGTTGGGAGAGAGACCCAGTACTTC; CDR3: CASSVGAGVGRETQYF
D: NA; J: TRBJ2-7; V: TRBV2; size: NA; DNA: TGTGCCAGCAGCCTTAGCGGCGGGACGGGATACGAGCAGTACTTC; CDR3: CASSLSGGTGYEQYF
D: NA; J: TRBJ1-5; V: TRBV2; size: NA; DNA: TGTGCCAGCAGTGAATTGGCGGGGGGGATCGGACAGCCCCAGCATTTT; CDR3: CASSELAGGIGQPQHF
D: TRBD1; J: TRBJ2-5; V: TRBV19; size: few; DNA: TGTGCCAGTATCAGGACAGGGGCCGCCCAAGAGACCCAGTACTTC; CDR3: CASIRTGAAQETQYF
D: NA; J: TRBJ2-3; V: TRBV30; size: NA; DNA: TGTGCCTGGAGTCCCCCCCTTGTACAGAACAGGCAGTATTTT; CDR3: CAWSPPLVQNRQYF
D: NA; J: TRBJ2-2; V: TRBV11-3; size: NA; DNA: TGTGCCAGCAGCTCTAGGGGGGTTAACACCGGGGAGCTGTTTTTT; CDR3: CASSSRGVNTGELFF
D: NA; J: TRBJ1-4; V: TRBV7-9; size: NA; DNA: TGTGCCAGCAGCTTACCGGGGACGCTTAGCAAACTGTTTTTT; CDR3: CASSLPGTLSKLFF
D: NA; J: TRBJ1-2; V: TRBV29-1; size: NA; DNA: TGCAGCGTTGATGTAGACAGAGAGAACTATGGCTACACCTTC; CDR3: CSVDVDRENYGYTF
D: TRBD1; J: TRBJ2-7; V: TRBV4-3; size: NA; DNA: TGCGCCAGCAGCCAACAAGGGGGACAGGGTGGGGAGCAGTACTTC; CDR3: CASSQQGGQGGEQYF
D: NA; J: TRBJ2-7; V: TRBV4-1; size: once; DNA: TGCGCCAGCAGCCAAGAAAGTGGCAGGGGTCTGTACGAGCAGTACTTC; CDR3: CASSQESGRGLYEQYF
D: NA; J: TRBJ1-1; V: TRBV30; size: NA; DNA: TGTGCCTGGAGGGCGACAGGATCTGAAGCTTTCTTT; CDR3: CAWRATGSEAFF
D: NA; J: TRBJ2-3; V: TRBV30; size: NA; DNA: TGTGCCTGGAGTGTATGGCTAGGCGCAGATACGCAGTATTTT; CDR3: CAWSVWLGADTQYF
D: NA; J: TRBJ1-2; V: TRBV27; size: NA; DNA: TGTGCCAGCCGGACGGGAAGGTACTATGGCTACACCTTC; CDR3: CASRTGRYYGYTF
D: NA; J: TRBJ1-2; V: TRBV7-9; size: NA; DNA: TGTGCCAGCAGCTCCGAACAGGGTGGCCCCTACTATGGCTACACCTTC; CDR3: CASSSEQGGPYYGYTF
D: TRBD2; J: TRBJ2-1; V: TRBV7-3; size: NA; DNA: TGTGCCAGCAGCTCGGCGGGACTAGCGTACGGCAATGAGCAGTTCTTC; CDR3: CASSSAGLAYGNEQFF